This TCR beta chain was profiled in a study of sequential checkpoint blockade in melanoma (dated by TCRdb to about 2019). Looking at the study overall: In a 1:1 randomization, patients received either first-line nivolumab then ipilimumab (arm A) or ipilimumab then nivolumab (arm B). Both trial sequences were followed by maintenance nivolumab. TCRbeta immunosequencing was performed on DNA from 90 to 100 pretreatment melanoma tumor samples. For approximately 20 patients, matched tumor biopsies were obtained before treatment and at week 13, following single-agent nivolumab (arm A) or ipilimumab (arm B). In around 74% of the matched pre- and post-treatment tumor biopsy pairs, both biopsies came from the same lesion.

What this sample's treatment or condition label stands for: randomized to nivolumab then ipilimumab (arm A) or the reverse (arm B). Prior DNA-damaging chemotherapy had not been received by any trial patient. CheckMate 064, a randomized, open-label phase II trial of sequential checkpoint blockade, was the source of the samples, all of which came from patients with melanoma. Tumor TCR sequencing used genomic DNA from formalin-fixed paraffin-embedded (FFPE) tissue samples. TCRbeta CDR3 regions were immunosequenced from genomic DNA with the immunoSEQ Assay. Genomic DNA was amplified by bias-controlled multiplex PCR before high-throughput sequencing. The published analysis was carried out like this. To quantify the absolute abundance of each unique TCRbeta CDR3 region, the sequences were collapsed and filtered. Clonality, defined as 1 minus Pielou's evenness, was calculated using only productive rearrangements. Tumor T-cell fraction was calculated by normalizing TCRbeta template counts to the amount of usable DNA, which was estimated from several housekeeping genes. A previously published method was used to identify clones with significantly greater frequencies in on-treatment samples than in baseline samples. TCRdb holds this immuneACCESS table with in-frame rearrangements only. Some clones are missing; in checked studies, unresolved V genes explain under half, and the rest has no known cause. V and J calls and clone size are given by that table; D and trimming were obtained from the DNA. Here the sample has some 3,000 clones; 20% to 25% occur a single time. The biggest ten clones account for around a sixth of the sample.

The germline V gene encodes CDR1 MDHEN and CDR2 SYDVKM. V is trimmed back by 3 bases and J by 3 bases, and the junction contains 10 bases that no gene match accounts for. The CDR3 runs 17 amino acids, cysteine and phenylalanine included. Just the 51-base CDR3 DNA is kept, in frame starting at base 1. On the study overall, not on this receptor specifically: Among patients in the nivolumab-first arm (arm A), tumor TIL clonality before treatment was associated with response (P = .04). The model for predicting response that combines TCR metrics with mutation burden needs to be validated in larger, independent patient cohorts. Small sample sizes and reduced statistical power limited the analyses of tumor T-cell fraction within each arm. Patients whose tumor T-cell fraction and clonality increased by week 13 were about 30 times more likely to achieve clinical benefit. Tumor T-cell fraction and clonality were correlated with PD-L1 staining and CD8+ T-cell counts, but not with mutational load.

This clone registers as medium-sized (0.01 to 0.1%) within its sample. No antigen is known for it. No base qualities exist here, and no much larger clone lies one base off it. Source: tumor tissue (inferred from file names), taken from a patient given nivolumab and ipilimumab in sequence. The V gene is TRBV28 and the J gene is TRBJ2-3, with 9 junctional bases fitting TRBD1. The source is a human patient with melanoma. Some clones in this sample may be carry-over from other donors' samples. The DNA is TGTGCCAGCAGTTTGGGACAGGGCACTTTAGGTACAGATACGCAGTATTTT. Translated, it reads CASSLGQGTLGTDTQYF.